A single sample gave rise to the 11 T cell receptor beta chains below, sequenced in a study of blood T cell repertoires in COVID-19. The data were produced by immunoSEQ multiplex PCR, yet TCRdb's version contains in-frame clones alone and is incomplete. The sample shows hundreds of thousands of clones, 89% of them seen only once. The sequenced sample consisted of peripheral blood. All receptors derive from a woman in her 30s with COVID-19, enrolled during active disease.

This clone showed up just once. The genes are TRBV7-6 and TRBJ1-1; 7 positions match TRBD1. CDR3 size: 15 residues. The trim removed 5 bases at V and 4 bases at J, leaving 10 bases unmatched. In germline, CDR1 is SGHVS, CDR2 FNYEAQ. CDR3 nucleotides: TGTGCCAGCAGCCCAACGACAGGGTTCTCCACTGAAGCTTTCTTT. Translation gives CASSPTTGFSTEAFF.

The genes are TRBV7-6 and TRBJ2-7; a weak D match, TRBD2 (6 bases). V was cut by 5 bases and J by 2 bases, with 16 bases left in between. The CDR3 sequence is 15 residues long. Per the germline V gene, CDR1 is SGHVS and CDR2 is FNYEAQ. The chain's CDR3 is CASSPAGRPPYEQYF. The CDR3 DNA reads as TGTGCCAGCAGCCCCGCGGGGAGGCCCCCCTACGAGCAGTACTTC. The whole variable domain, filled in from reference TRBV7-6 and TRBJ2-7, reads GAGVSQSPRYKVTKRGQDVALRCDPISGHVSLYWYRQALGQGPEFLTYFNYEAQQDKSGLPNDRFSAERPEGSISTLTIQRTEQRDSAMYRCASSPAGRPPYEQYFGPGTRLTVT.

This rearrangement joins TRBV14 to TRBJ1-1; 7 nucleotides match TRBD1. The CDR3 spans 15 residues. V was clipped by 3 bases and J by 0 bases; unmatched bases: 4. Germline CDR1 is SGHDN and CDR2 is FVKESK. DNA for the CDR3: TGTGCCAGCAGCCACCGGGACAGAATGAACACTGAAGCTTTCTTT. The encoded protein is CASSHRDRMNTEAFF. Drawing the rest from reference TRBV14 and TRBJ1-1, the complete variable domain is EAGVTQFPSHSVIEKGQTVTLRCDPISGHDNLYWYRRVMGKEIKFLLHFVKESKQDESGMPNNRFLAERTGGTYSTLKVQPAELEDSGVYFCASSHRDRMNTEAFFGQGTRLTVV.

The chain carries TRBV28 and TRBJ2-3; D may be TRBD2 (5 bases). This CDR3 comprises 11 residues. V lost 6 bases, J lost 14 bases, and 15 bases lay in between. Germline CDR1 and CDR2: MDHEN and SYDVKM. CDR3 in DNA: TGTGCCAGCAGCGAGACTATCCATTGGTATTTT. Amino acid sequence: CASSETIHWYF.

The chain links TRBV10-1 to TRBJ2-1, with TRBD2 matching 11 bases. The germline CDR1 and CDR2 sequences are WNHNN and SYGVQD (reference sequence). With V trimmed by 2 bases and J by 8 bases, 8 bases remained unmatched. The CDR3 length is 16 residues. The CDR3 sequence is CASSEVVAGGPHEQFF. DNA of the CDR3: TGCGCCAGCAGTGAGGTTGTAGCGGGAGGGCCCCATGAGCAGTTCTTC.

The chain uses TRBV2 and TRBJ2-4; 14 nucleotides line up with TRBD2. With V trimmed by 5 bases and J by 2 bases, 11 bases remained unmatched. This CDR3 comprises 19 residues. Germline V gene sequence: CDR1 SNHLY, CDR2 FYNNEI. The CDR3 DNA reads as TGTGCCAGCAGTCGGTCCGGGACTAGCGGGAGTGGGACCAAAAACATTCAGTACTTC. Protein sequence: CASSRSGTSGSGTKNIQYF.

This clone was seen only once. This chain uses TRBV12-3 or TRBV12-4 with TRBJ1-1; D unclear. The CDR3 loop spans 9 amino acids. V shed 11 bases and J shed 8 bases, with 9 bases lying between them. CDR3 in DNA: TGTGCCGGCCCTCCCGAAGCTTTCTTT. This encodes CAGPPEAFF.

J is TRBJ1-1 and V is TRBV4-3; D may be TRBD1 (5 bases). CDR3 length equals 14 residues. The ends were cut back, 1 base at V and 11 bases at J, with 17 bases in the middle. The germline CDR1 and CDR2 sequences are LGHNA and YSLEER. The CDR3 loop is CASSQALSGGRAFF. For the CDR3, the DNA is TGCGCCAGCAGCCAAGCATTAAGCGGGGGTCGGGCTTTCTTT.

The gene calls are TRBV30 and TRBJ2-5; no definite D call. Trimming pared 0 bases from V and 3 bases from J, leaving 20 bases between. CDR3 length equals 17 residues. CDR1 is GTSNPN and CDR2 is SVGIG in the germline V gene (reference sequence). DNA for the CDR3: TGTGCCTGGAGTGTAAGGTGGTCCACAACCAGGAAAGAGACCCAGTACTTC. Its translation is CAWSVRWSTTRKETQYF.

This clone was seen only a few times. The chain recombines TRBV5-6 with TRBJ1-2; no reliable D call. Germline V gives CDR1 SGHDT, CDR2 YYEEEE. Between the trimmed V and J ends, which lost 7 bases and 5 bases, there was a span of 18 bases. The CDR3 totals 14 residues. The CDR3 DNA is TGTGCCAGCTGGCCGGACGGGGAAGGTTATGGCTACACCTTC. The encoded protein is CASWPDGEGYGYTF.

The chain recombines TRBV27 with TRBJ2-2; maybe TRBD1 (5 bases). Germline V gene sequence: CDR1 MNHEY, CDR2 SMNVEV (reference sequence). V was trimmed by 4 bases and J by 3 bases, leaving 9 bases between them. The CDR3 loop spans 14 amino acids. DNA for the CDR3: TGTGCCAGCAGTTATCGACAGTACACCGGGGAGCTGTTTTTT. Residues: CASSYRQYTGELFF.